This T cell receptor (beta chain) stems from a study of cytomegalovirus exposure and HLA in healthy donors. Study results and limitations: In an earlier analysis, in approximately 570 donors, most V segments appeared productive either ~90% or ~30% of the time. In a later analysis, V- and J-gene trimming of beta chains associated with a DCLRE1C missense variant, replicated independently. An analysis was carried out later, and it reportedly showed fewer N-insertions in an Asian-associated ancestry cluster than the approximately 660-donor mean. An analysis that was carried out later associated 15,000 to 20,000 TCR beta sequences with HLA alleles at 0.05 false discovery rate.

Researchers ran the PCR with 60 Vbeta and 13 Jbeta primers. Produced via immunoSEQ multiplex PCR; TCRdb's table is partial and in-frame only. The sample holds around 210,000 clones, 60% to 80% seen once. This clone occurred a few times. Antigen specificity is unknown. Sequenced sample: PBMCs. The clonotype originates from a young woman in good health and CMV-seronegative.

The CDR3 sequence: CASTLGQGTHTQYF. CDR3 nucleotide sequence: TGTGCCAGCACCTTAGGACAGGGGACTCATACGCAGTATTTT. This rearrangement joins TRBV6-1 to TRBJ2-3; 9 bases fit TRBD1. The trim removed 7 bases at V and 7 bases at J, leaving 9 bases unmatched. CDR3 size: 14 residues. Per the germline V gene, CDR1 is MNHNS and CDR2 is SASEGT.